This section outlines one TCR beta chain sequence together with its context. What it recognizes is unknown. CD45RO-negative CD8 cells positively selected for CCR7 made up the naive population, which excluded terminally differentiated effector memory CD45RA+ cells. These data come from a study of shared clonotypes between healthy human individuals. The study's findings and limits: As a rule, naive subsets had a larger estimated richness than memory subsets. Clonotype sharing levels among donors were expected to vary with sequencing depth.

Across several immunoSEQ plates, the genomic DNA of each subset was split evenly. Assay used: immunoSEQ multiplex PCR; TCRdb lists only in-frame clones, some missing. The sample lists some 2.1 million clones; less than 95% were seen once. V lost 2 bases to trimming and J lost 0 bases, with 10 bases between them. The CDR3 runs to 16 residues. Germline V gene lookup returns CDR1 LGHNA and CDR2 YNFKEQ. V and J are TRBV4-2 and TRBJ1-4, with D uncertain. Sequenced material: naive CD8+ T cells sorted from blood. The sequence was obtained from a man aged 18-30 years in good health. The CDR3 protein is CASSQSAPATNEKLFF. DNA of the CDR3: TGTGCCAGCAGCCAATCGGCCCCTGCAACTAATGAAAAACTGTTTTTT.